Listed here are 4 T cell receptor beta chains from one sample, sequenced in a study of blood T cell repertoires in COVID-19. Produced via immunoSEQ multiplex PCR; TCRdb's table is partial and in-frame only. The sample includes a few hundred thousand clones, about nine tenths seen only once; the top ten take about 1.5%. Sequencing was done on a sample of peripheral blood. Receptor source: a woman in her thirties with COVID-19, enrolled during active disease.

The chain couples TRBV5-1 to TRBJ2-1; 10 bases map to TRBD2. V lost 4 bases and J lost 9; bases outside the gene matches: 19. The CDR3 totals 18 residues. Germline CDR1 SGHRS, CDR2 YFSETQ. The CDR3: CASSPYGGVAGGFGEQFF. As DNA, the CDR3 is TGCGCCAGCAGCCCCTATGGGGGTGTAGCGGGGGGATTCGGTGAGCAGTTCTTC.

The V call is TRBV19, the J call TRBJ1-1; D is undetermined. The V gene's germline CDR1 is LNHDA and CDR2 SQIVND (reference sequence). The CDR3 is 13 amino acids. V lost 1 base and J lost 5, with 8 bases in between. CDR3: CASSIAGSTEAFF. As DNA, the CDR3 is TGTGCCAGTAGTATAGCGGGTTCTACTGAAGCTTTCTTT.

The J gene is TRBJ1-6, the V gene TRBV6-5; 10 bases are a match to TRBD1. The germline CDR1 and CDR2 sequences are MNHEY and SVGAGI. V dropped 7 bases and J dropped 8; count of bases not matched to a gene: 8. This CDR3 comprises 15 residues. The CDR3 sequence: CASIRTGGRDSPLHF. CDR3 sequence (DNA): TGTGCCAGCATTAGGACAGGGGGAAGAGATTCACCCCTCCACTTT.

The V gene is TRBV7-9, the J gene TRBJ1-2; TRBD1 matches 7 bases. V shed 6 bases and J 2 bases; nucleotides not matched to a gene: 12. The CDR3 totals 16 residues. CDR1 SEHNR and CDR2 FQNEAQ come from the germline V gene (reference sequence). CDR3 nucleotide sequence: TGTGCCAGCAGACAGGGACGAGGGGGCGGAAACTATGGCTACACCTTC. Its protein product is CASRQGRGGGNYGYTF.